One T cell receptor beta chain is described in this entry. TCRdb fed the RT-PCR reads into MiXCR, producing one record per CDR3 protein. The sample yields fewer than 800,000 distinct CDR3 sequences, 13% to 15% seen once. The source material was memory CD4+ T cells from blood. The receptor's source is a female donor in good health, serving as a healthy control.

DNA of the CDR3: TGCGCCAGCAGCGTAGGGACTTCACCCTCCTACGAGCAGTACTTC. It is translated as CASSVGTSPSYEQYF. The gene calls are TRBV5-1 and TRBJ2-7, with D perhaps TRBD2 (6 bases). CDR1 and CDR2 (germline): SGHRS, YFSETQ. This CDR3 region has 15 residues. V was shortened by 4 bases and J by 0 bases, with 14 bases between the two germline ends. Complete variable domain (other parts from reference TRBV5-1 and TRBJ2-7): KAGVTQTPRYLIKTRGQQVTLSCSPISGHRSVSWYQQTPGQGLQFLFEYFSETQRNKGNFPGRFSGRQFSNSRSEMNVSTLELGDSALYLCASSVGTSPSYEQYFGPGTRLTVT.